The clone carrying this T cell receptor beta chain was recorded a few times. The antigen is not known. This specimen comes from a study of human T cells and chemical hapten exposure. The study's findings and limits: Patch test score tracked positively with PT1 expanded TCR counts. Compared with pre-sensitization or healthy control sets, expanded TCRs clustered more. TCRs above 1 in 1000 frequency stayed constant with DPC sensitization.

TCRdb re-derived calls from the RACE reads in MiXCR, one entry per CDR3 protein. The sample gives fewer than 150,000 distinct CDR3 sequences, approximately 14% of which show up once; 0.92% is in the top ten. Noted time point: patch test 1, 2 weeks after DPC sensitization. Treatment denoted: therapeutic diphenylcyclopropenone sensitization with weekly scalp DPC. People who gave samples had alopecia, were 18 to 70 years old, and were suitable for DPC. The sample in question was whole blood, obtained in connection with sensitization to the hapten diphenylcyclopropenone (DPC). The sequence came from a man younger than 35 with alopecia areata. Some clones in this sample may be carry-over from other donors' samples.

CDR3 DNA: TGCGCCAGCAGCCAACGATTGCTTAGCACAGATACGCAGTATTTT. It specifies CASSQRLLSTDTQYF. The chain uses TRBV4-3 and TRBJ2-3, with unresolved D. This CDR3 has 15 amino acids. The germline gives CDR1 LGHNA, CDR2 YSLEER. Between the trimmed V and J ends, which lost 2 bases and 0 bases, there was a span of 9 bases.